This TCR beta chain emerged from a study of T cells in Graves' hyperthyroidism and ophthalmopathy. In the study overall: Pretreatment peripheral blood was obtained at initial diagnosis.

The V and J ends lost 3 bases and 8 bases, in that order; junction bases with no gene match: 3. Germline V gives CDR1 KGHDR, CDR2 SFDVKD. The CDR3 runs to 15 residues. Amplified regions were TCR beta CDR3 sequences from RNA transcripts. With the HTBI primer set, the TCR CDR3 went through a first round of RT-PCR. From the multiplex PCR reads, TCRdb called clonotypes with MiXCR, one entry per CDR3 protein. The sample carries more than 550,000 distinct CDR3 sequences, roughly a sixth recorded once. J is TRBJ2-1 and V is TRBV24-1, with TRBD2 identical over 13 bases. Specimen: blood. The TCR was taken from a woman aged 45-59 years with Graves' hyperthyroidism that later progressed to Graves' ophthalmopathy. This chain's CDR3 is CATSDRTSGGDEQFF. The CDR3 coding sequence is TGTGCCACCAGTGATCGGACTAGCGGGGGCGATGAGCAGTTCTTC.